This T cell receptor beta chain was observed in a study of OX40 agonist ivuxolimab in advanced cancers. On the study more broadly: Partial responses occurred in three patients (one hepatocellular carcinoma, two cutaneous melanoma). Findings and limits, study-wide: Some nonresponders likewise displayed low normalized T-cell clonal expansion.

Trimming pared 4 bases from V and 0 bases from J, leaving 10 bases between. The CDR3 runs 15 residues. Germline-derived CDR1 and CDR2 are LNHDA and SQIVND (reference sequence). The assay was immunoSEQ multiplex PCR, and TCRdb's table has in-frame clones only and misses some. The sample has about 72,000 clones; roughly nine tenths are singletons. As concerns this clone: Its specificity is unknown.

This chain joins TRBV19 and TRBJ1-3; no firm D call. The sample was CD4+ or CD8+ T cells sorted from blood, taken in a trial of the OX40 agonist ivuxolimab. This receptor was taken from an adult with an advanced solid tumor such as melanoma, head and neck, liver or kidney cancer. CDR3 amino acids: CASSTLGDSGNTIYF. CDR3 DNA: TGTGCCAGTAGTACACTTGGTGACTCTGGAAACACCATATATTTT.